Detailed here is one TCR beta chain. Antigen specificity is unknown. This CDR3 is 14 amino acids long. V was trimmed by 5 bases and J by 4 bases, leaving 12 bases between them. CDR1 and CDR2 (germline): SEHNR, FQNEAQ (reference sequence). Constant-region reverse primers amplified full-length variable regions, followed by semi-nested Nested Universal Primer A PCR. A single record per CDR3 protein comes from TCRdb applying MiXCR to the 5' RACE reads. Found here are more than 55,000 distinct CDR3 sequences, less than 30% of them singletons; the top ten hold approximately 2.2%. Whole-study findings and limits: Tumor Tregs overlapped most with tumor, then blood, naive CD4+ cells.

Cells sorted as Tregs were CD4+, CD25+ and CD127-/low. This chain joins TRBV7-9 and TRBJ2-1; tentative D call: TRBD1 (5 bases). The clonotype was recovered from a female donor with breast cancer. The sample consisted of tumor-infiltrating Tregs sorted from the breast tumor. CDR3 nucleotide sequence: TGTGCCAGCAGCCTTCAGGGTCGGTACAATGAGCAGTTCTTC. It encodes CASSLQGRYNEQFF.